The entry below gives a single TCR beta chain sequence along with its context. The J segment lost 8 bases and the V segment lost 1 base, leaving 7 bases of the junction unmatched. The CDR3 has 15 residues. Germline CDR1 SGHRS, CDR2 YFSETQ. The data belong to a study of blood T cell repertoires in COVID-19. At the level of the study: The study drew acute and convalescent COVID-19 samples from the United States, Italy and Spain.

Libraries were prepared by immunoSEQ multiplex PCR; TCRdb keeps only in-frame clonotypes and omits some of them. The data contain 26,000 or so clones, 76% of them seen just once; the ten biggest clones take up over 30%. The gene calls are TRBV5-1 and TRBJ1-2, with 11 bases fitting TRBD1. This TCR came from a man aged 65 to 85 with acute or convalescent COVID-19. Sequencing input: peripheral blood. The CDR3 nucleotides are TGCGCCAGCAGCTTGCCCGGACAGGGGGCAGGGGGCTACACCTTC. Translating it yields CASSLPGQGAGGYTF. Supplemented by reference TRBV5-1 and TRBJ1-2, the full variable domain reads KAGVTQTPRYLIKTRGQQVTLSCSPISGHRSVSWYQQTPGQGLQFLFEYFSETQRNKGNFPGRFSGRQFSNSRSEMNVSTLELGDSALYLCASSLPGQGAGGYTFGSGTRLTVV.